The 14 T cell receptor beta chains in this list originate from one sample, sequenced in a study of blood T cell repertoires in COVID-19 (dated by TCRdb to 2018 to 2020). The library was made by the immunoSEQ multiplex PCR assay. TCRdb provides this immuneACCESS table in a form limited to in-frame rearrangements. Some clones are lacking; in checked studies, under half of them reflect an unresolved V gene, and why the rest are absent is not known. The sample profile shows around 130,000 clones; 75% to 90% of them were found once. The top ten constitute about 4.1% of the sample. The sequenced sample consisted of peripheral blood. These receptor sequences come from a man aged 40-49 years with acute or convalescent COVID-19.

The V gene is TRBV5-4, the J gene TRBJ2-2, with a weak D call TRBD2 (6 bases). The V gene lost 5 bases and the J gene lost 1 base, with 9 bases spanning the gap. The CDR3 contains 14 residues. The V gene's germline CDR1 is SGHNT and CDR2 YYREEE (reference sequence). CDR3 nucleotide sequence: TGTGCCAGCAGTGTGGGGGGGAACACCGGGGAGCTGTTTTTT. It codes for CASSVGGNTGELFF.

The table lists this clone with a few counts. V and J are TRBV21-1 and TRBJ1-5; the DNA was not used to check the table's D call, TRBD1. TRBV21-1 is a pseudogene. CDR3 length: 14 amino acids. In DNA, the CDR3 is TGTGCCAGCAGCAAAATTAGGCAGGGCTGGCCCCAGCATTTT. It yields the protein CASSKIRQGWPQHF.

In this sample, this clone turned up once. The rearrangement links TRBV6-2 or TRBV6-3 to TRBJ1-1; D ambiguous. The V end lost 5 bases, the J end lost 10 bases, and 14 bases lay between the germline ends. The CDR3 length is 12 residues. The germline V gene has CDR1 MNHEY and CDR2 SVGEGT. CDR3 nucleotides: TGTGCCAGCAGTATTCGACGAGGTATAGCTTTCTTT. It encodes CASSIRRGIAFF.

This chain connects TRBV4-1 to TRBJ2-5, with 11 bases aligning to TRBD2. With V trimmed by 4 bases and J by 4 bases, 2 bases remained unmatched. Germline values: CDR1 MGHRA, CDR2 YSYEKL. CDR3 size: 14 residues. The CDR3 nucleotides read TGCGCCAGCAGCCCTGGGACTAGCGGAGAGACCCAGTACTTC. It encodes CASSPGTSGETQYF.

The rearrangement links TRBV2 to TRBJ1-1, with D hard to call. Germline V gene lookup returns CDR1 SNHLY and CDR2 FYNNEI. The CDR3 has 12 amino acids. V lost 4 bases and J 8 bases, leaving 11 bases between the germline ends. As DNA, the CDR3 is TGTGCCAGCAGTGCACTAAGCTCAGAAGCTTTCTTT. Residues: CASSALSSEAFF.

This chain's CDR3 is CASSYSSSGMGYTF. As DNA, the CDR3 is TGTGCCAGCAGTTACTCTTCGTCAGGCATGGGCTACACCTTC. This rearrangement joins TRBV6-5 to TRBJ1-2; unclear D gene. Trimming took 0 bases from V and 8 from J, leaving 13 bases between them. There are 14 residues in the CDR3. Per the germline V gene, CDR1 is MNHEY and CDR2 is SVGAGI.

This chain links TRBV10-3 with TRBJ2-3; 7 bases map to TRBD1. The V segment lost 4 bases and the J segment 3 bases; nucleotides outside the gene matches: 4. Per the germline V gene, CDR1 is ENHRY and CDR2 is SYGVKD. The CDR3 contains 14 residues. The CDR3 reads CAISGGTDTDTQYF. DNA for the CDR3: TGTGCCATCAGTGGGGGGACAGATACAGATACGCAGTATTTT.

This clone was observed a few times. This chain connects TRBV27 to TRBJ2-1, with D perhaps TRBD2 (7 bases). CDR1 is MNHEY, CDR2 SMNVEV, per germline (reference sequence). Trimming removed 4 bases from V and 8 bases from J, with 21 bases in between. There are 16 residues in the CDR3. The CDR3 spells CASSYPLREGGHEQFF. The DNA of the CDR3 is TGTGCCAGCAGTTACCCCCTGAGGGAGGGGGGCCATGAGCAGTTCTTC.

CDR3 in amino acids: CASSYALAEQFF. The CDR3 nucleotides are TGTGCCAGCAGTTACGCTTTGGCTGAGCAGTTCTTC. The V gene is TRBV6-2 or TRBV6-3, the J gene TRBJ2-1; D gene uncertain. This CDR3 is built from 12 residues. V lost 2 bases and J 9 bases, leaving 8 bases between the germline ends. The germline V gene encodes CDR1 MNHEY and CDR2 SVGEGT.

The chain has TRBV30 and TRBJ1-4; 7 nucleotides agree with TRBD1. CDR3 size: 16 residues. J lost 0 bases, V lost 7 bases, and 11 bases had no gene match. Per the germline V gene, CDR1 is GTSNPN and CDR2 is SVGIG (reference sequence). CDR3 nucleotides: TGTGCCTCTAGGACAGGTCCTCTACCAACTAATGAAAAACTGTTTTTT. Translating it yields CASRTGPLPTNEKLFF.

Here the CDR3 reads CASKGAGVHEQYF. As DNA, the CDR3 is TGTGCCAGCAAAGGGGCTGGGGTTCACGAGCAGTACTTC. The chain links TRBV28 to TRBJ2-7; a weak D match, TRBD1 (5 bases). Trimming left V 7 bases short and J 5 bases short, with 15 bases between. This CDR3 comprises 13 residues. In germline, CDR1 is MDHEN, CDR2 SYDVKM.

Here the CDR3 DNA reads TGTGCCAGCACTTTTGAGAGGAACACTGAAGCTTTCTTT. Amino acids: CASTFERNTEAFF. The J gene is TRBJ1-1, the V gene TRBV12-3 or TRBV12-4; D not certain. CDR3 length: 13 amino acids. Trimming took 7 bases from V and 1 from J, leaving 10 bases between them.

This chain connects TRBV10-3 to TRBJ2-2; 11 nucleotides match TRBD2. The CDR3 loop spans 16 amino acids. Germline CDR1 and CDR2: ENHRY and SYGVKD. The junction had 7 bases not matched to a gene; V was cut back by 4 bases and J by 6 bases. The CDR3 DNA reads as TGTGCCATCAGTGGAGTCGCTAGCGGGAGGTCCGGGGAGCTGTTTTTT. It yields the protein CAISGVASGRSGELFF.

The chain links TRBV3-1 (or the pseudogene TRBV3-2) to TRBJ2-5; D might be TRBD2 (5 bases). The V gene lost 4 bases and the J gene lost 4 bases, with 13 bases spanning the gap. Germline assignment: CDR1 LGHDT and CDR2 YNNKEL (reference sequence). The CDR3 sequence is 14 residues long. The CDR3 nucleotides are TGTGCCAGCAGCCCCCGGACTCTGCGAGAGACCCAGTACTTC. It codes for CASSPRTLRETQYF.